These T cell receptor beta chains were read from a single sample in a study of neurological immune-mediated disorders. TCRdb called the 5' RACE reads again in MiXCR, with one record for every CDR3 protein. Of roughly 100,000 distinct CDR3 sequences in the sample, 9.5% to 14% were seen once. The sequenced sample was PBMCs. These receptors all stem from a female donor with HTLV-1-associated myelopathy (HAM/TSP). The CDR3 runs from the conserved cysteine through the conserved F or W. Each record gives: V gene, clone size, CDR3 protein. Size values are once, few and many counts, or a class for expanded clones, and some rows have none.

v_call: TRBV6-6; clone_size: many; cdr3_aa: CASGTGTGVANQPQHF
v_call: TRBV9; clone_size: many; cdr3_aa: CASSVDSETQYF
v_call: TRBV6-6; clone_size: many; cdr3_aa: CASSRGGTDTQYF
v_call: TRBV18; clone_size: -; cdr3_aa: CASSPSRVGANVLTF
v_call: TRBV20-1; clone_size: many; cdr3_aa: CSAIRQGALNEQFF
v_call: TRBV6-5; clone_size: -; cdr3_aa: CATRGSGGVFYEQYF
v_call: TRBV3-1; clone_size: many; cdr3_aa: CASSQDFRVSPNQPQHF
v_call: TRBV5-5; clone_size: many; cdr3_aa: CASSLFWGFSYNEQFF
v_call: TRBV12-3/TRBV12-4; clone_size: few; cdr3_aa: CASTRSTGAYNSPLHF
v_call: TRBV20-1; clone_size: many; cdr3_aa: CSARGSGGYNEQFF
v_call: TRBV10-2; clone_size: many; cdr3_aa: CASSGTGHSNTEAFF
v_call: TRBV5-1; clone_size: few; cdr3_aa: CASIETGLSGANVLTF
v_call: TRBV5-6; clone_size: many; cdr3_aa: CASSQPSPDTQYF
v_call: TRBV20-1; clone_size: many; cdr3_aa: CSASGGLTFGDSPLHF
v_call: TRBV18; clone_size: -; cdr3_aa: CASSLLWTERDTQYF
v_call: TRBV7-3; clone_size: few; cdr3_aa: CASSLKGRGVYNEQFF
v_call: TRBV2; clone_size: many; cdr3_aa: CASRVSTVNTEAFF
v_call: TRBV15; clone_size: many; cdr3_aa: CATSPHRGGGQAGELFF
v_call: TRBV27; clone_size: many; cdr3_aa: CASSLTRGYAGYTF
v_call: TRBV29-1; clone_size: many; cdr3_aa: CSVGGQGYEQYF
v_call: TRBV12-3/TRBV12-4; clone_size: many; cdr3_aa: CASNPAIGQGAADTQYF
v_call: TRBV6-5; clone_size: many; cdr3_aa: CASRAFRDRNNYGYTF
v_call: TRBV6-2/TRBV6-3; clone_size: many; cdr3_aa: CASSYFGAGNTIYF
v_call: TRBV12-3/TRBV12-4; clone_size: many; cdr3_aa: CASEDNLLNTEAFF
v_call: TRBV4-2; clone_size: many; cdr3_aa: CASSQGPGQGDNEQFF
v_call: TRBV29-1; clone_size: few; cdr3_aa: CSVRSSGANVLTF
v_call: TRBV2; clone_size: many; cdr3_aa: CASSGGQANNQPQHF
v_call: TRBV5-1; clone_size: many; cdr3_aa: CASSTGLAGVSDTQYF
v_call: TRBV6-1; clone_size: many; cdr3_aa: CASKMDRRLSYEQYF
v_call: TRBV28; clone_size: many; cdr3_aa: CASSLYGRSSYEQYF
v_call: TRBV2; clone_size: many; cdr3_aa: CASSFTGEYGYTF
v_call: TRBV7-8; clone_size: many; cdr3_aa: CASSQGTFSYNEQFF
v_call: TRBV18; clone_size: few; cdr3_aa: CASVAGAGEQFF
v_call: TRBV20-1; clone_size: many; cdr3_aa: CSGRTGKYATNEKLFF